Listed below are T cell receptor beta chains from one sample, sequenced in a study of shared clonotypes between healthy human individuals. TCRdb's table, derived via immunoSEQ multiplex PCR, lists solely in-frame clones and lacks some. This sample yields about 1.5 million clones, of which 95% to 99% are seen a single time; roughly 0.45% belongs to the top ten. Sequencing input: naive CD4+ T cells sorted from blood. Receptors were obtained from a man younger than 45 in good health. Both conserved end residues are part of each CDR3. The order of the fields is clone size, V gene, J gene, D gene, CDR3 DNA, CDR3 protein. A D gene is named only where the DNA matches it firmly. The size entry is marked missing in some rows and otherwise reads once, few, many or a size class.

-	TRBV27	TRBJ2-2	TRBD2	TGTGCCAGCAGTCCCGGGACTAGCACCAGGACCGGGGAGCTGTTTTTT	CASSPGTSTRTGELFF
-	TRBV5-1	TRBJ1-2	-	TGCGCCAGCAGCTCCCTAGGTGGGGGCAAAACCTTC	CASSSLGGGKTF
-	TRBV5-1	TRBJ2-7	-	TGCGCCAGCAGCCCAGCGGACACTGGGGAGCAGTACTTC	CASSPADTGEQYF
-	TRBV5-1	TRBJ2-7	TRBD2	TGCGCCAGCAGCATGACTAGCGGGAGCTACGAGCAGTACTTC	CASSMTSGSYEQYF
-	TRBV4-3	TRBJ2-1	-	TGCGCCAGCAGCCAAAAGAATCAATATGAGCAGTTCTTC	CASSQKNQYEQFF
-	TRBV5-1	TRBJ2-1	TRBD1	TGCGCCAGCAGTTGGGGAACAGGGGGAAATGAGCAGTTCTTC	CASSWGTGGNEQFF
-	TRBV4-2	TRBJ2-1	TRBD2	TGTGCCAGCAGCCAAGGGGGGGGTGAGCAGTTCTTC	CASSQGGGEQFF
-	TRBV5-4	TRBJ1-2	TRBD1	TGTGCCAGCAGCTTGGTGGCAGGGGGAGGCTACACCTTC	CASSLVAGGGYTF
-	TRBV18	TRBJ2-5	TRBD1	TGTGCCAGCTCACCACCGGGACAGGGGGCGCGAGGTACCCAGTACTTC	CASSPPGQGARGTQYF
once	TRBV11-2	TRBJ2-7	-	TGTGCCAGCAGATTCGGCTCCTACGAGCAGTACTTC	CASRFGSYEQYF
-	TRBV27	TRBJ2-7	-	TGTGCCAGCGGGAGGAGAAATGGAAGGGGCGAGCAGTACTTC	CASGRRNGRGEQYF
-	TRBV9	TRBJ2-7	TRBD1	TGTGCCAGCAGCTACGGGACAGGCTCCTACGAGCAGTACTTC	CASSYGTGSYEQYF
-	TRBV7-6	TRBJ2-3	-	TGTGCCAGCAGCTTAATTCTAGGGATCACAGATACGCAGTATTTT	CASSLILGITDTQYF
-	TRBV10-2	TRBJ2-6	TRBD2	TGCGCCAGCAGTTCAATCACGGGGGGGCCTGGGGCCAACGTCCTGACTTTC	CASSSITGGPGANVLTF
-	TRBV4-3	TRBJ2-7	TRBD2	TGCGCCAGCAGCCAAGAAAGGGGACTAGTCCCCTACGAGCAGTACTTC	CASSQERGLVPYEQYF
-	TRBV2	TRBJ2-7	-	TGTGCCAGCAGTGAAGAGGGGGGCATGTCCGAGCAGTACTTC	CASSEEGGMSEQYF
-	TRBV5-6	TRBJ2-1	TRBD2	TGTGCCAGCAGCTTGGTGTCGGGAGGTCACAATGAGCAGTTCTTC	CASSLVSGGHNEQFF
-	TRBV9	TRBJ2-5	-	TGTGCCAGCAGCGTAGGCCTGGGGATGGAGACCCAGTACTTC	CASSVGLGMETQYF
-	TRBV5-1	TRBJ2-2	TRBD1	TGCGCCAGCAACAGGGGAGTGGACACCGGGGAGCTGTTTTTT	CASNRGVDTGELFF
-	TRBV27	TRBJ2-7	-	TGTGCCAGCAGTTCGGGGTCTTTAGCTCCATACTTC	CASSSGSLAPYF
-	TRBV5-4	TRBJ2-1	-	TGTGCCAGCACCCCTCGCCAGCGGCCCTACAATGAGCAGTTCTTC	CASTPRQRPYNEQFF